The next 14 T cell receptor beta chains were all read from a single sample in a study of T cells in Graves' hyperthyroidism and ophthalmopathy. RNA transcripts served as the template for amplifying TCR beta CDR3 regions. With the HTBI primer set, the TCR CDR3 went through a first round of RT-PCR. TCRdb fed the multiplex PCR reads into MiXCR, producing one record per CDR3 protein. The sample holds approximately 100,000 distinct CDR3 sequences, 40% to 50% seen once. The sample consisted of blood. These TCRs come from a man aged 35-49 years with Graves' hyperthyroidism.

Comments on this clonotype: Since no conserved phenylalanine or tryptophan closes the CDR3, a read error is the likely cause. V is TRBV2 and J is TRBJ2-1; 14 positions agree with TRBD2. The germline V gene has CDR1 SNHLY and CDR2 FYNNEI. The trim removed 3 bases at V and 2 bases at J, leaving 3 bases unmatched. The length of the CDR3 is 17 residues. Here the CDR3 reads CASSDGLAGGTYNEQFR. CDR3 bases: TGTGCCAGCAGTGATGGACTAGCGGGGGGCACCTACAATGAGCAGTTCAGA.

This clonotype was counted many times. This rearrangement joins TRBV5-1 to TRBJ2-3; TRBD1 matches 7 bases. J gave up 6 bases and V 0 bases, and 7 bases lay outside the gene matches. The CDR3 covers 15 residues. The germline V gene encodes CDR1 SGHRS and CDR2 YFSETQ. As DNA, the CDR3 is TGCGCCAGCAGCTTGGACAGGGGTCAGGTGGATACGCAGTATTTT. Translating gives CASSLDRGQVDTQYF.

This chain connects TRBV7-6 to TRBJ1-2, with D unclear. Germline values: CDR1 SGHVS, CDR2 FNYEAQ. Trimming removed 5 bases at V and 10 bases at J, with 14 bases between. The CDR3 runs to 12 residues. The chain's CDR3 is CASSLDREDYTF. The CDR3 DNA follows: TGTGCCAGCAGCCTTGACCGGGAGGACTACACCTTC.

The chain joins TRBV24-1 to TRBJ2-7; TRBD1 might be the D (5 bases). The CDR3 spans 11 residues. From germline, CDR1 is KGHDR and CDR2 SFDVKD. Trimming cost V 6 bases and J 6 bases, with 8 bases left between them. The CDR3: CATSKGIEQYF. DNA for the CDR3: TGTGCCACCAGTAAGGGGATCGAGCAGTACTTC.

The gene calls are TRBV9 and TRBJ1-1; D not certain. The V gene lost 4 bases and the J gene lost 12 bases, with 7 bases spanning the gap. The CDR3 spans 9 residues. Germline loops: CDR1 SGDLS, CDR2 YYNGEE. The CDR3, as DNA: TGTGCCAGCAGCCCCGGGACTTTCTTT. Translation gives CASSPGTFF.

This clonotype occurred many times. The V call is TRBV5-4, the J call TRBJ2-7; the D call may be TRBD1 or TRBD2 (6 bases each). Germline lookup yields CDR1 SGHNT and CDR2 YYREEE (reference sequence). CDR3 length: 12 amino acids. Deletions cut 0 bases from V and 6 bases from J, with 7 bases between. The CDR3 is CASSLGGAEQYF. The CDR3 DNA sequence: TGTGCCAGCAGCTTGGGGGGGGCCGAGCAGTACTTC.

On this clonotype: At one end, the junction sequence differs from germline, possibly due to a read error. This chain connects TRBV11-2 to TRBJ2-6; 10 bases map to TRBD1. CDR1 and CDR2 from the germline V gene are SGHAT and FQNNGV. The CDR3 runs to 15 residues. The CDR3 is CASSLVGTGADVLTF. The CDR3 DNA reads TGTGCCAGCAGCTTAGTGGGGACAGGGGCCGACGTCCTGACTTTC.

The genes are TRBV5-1 and TRBJ2-1; D gene ambiguous. This CDR3 has 13 amino acids. The germline gives CDR1 SGHRS, CDR2 YFSETQ. Trimming took off 0 bases at V and 6 bases at J, with 7 bases between the two ends. This CDR3 is CASSLGPGNEQFF. CDR3 coding DNA: TGCGCCAGCAGCTTGGGACCGGGCAATGAGCAGTTCTTC.

This clonotype was seen at least ten times. The chain links TRBV6-5 to TRBJ1-2; maybe TRBD1 (5 bases). Between the trimmed V and J ends, which lost 6 bases and 2 bases, there was a span of 13 bases. Germline V lookup: CDR1 MNHEY, CDR2 SVGAGI. CDR3 length: 14 amino acids. The CDR3: CASSPDTRNYGYTF. In DNA, the CDR3 is TGTGCCAGCAGCCCGGACACTCGGAACTATGGCTACACCTTC.

This clonotype was recorded many times. V gene TRBV6-1 combines with J gene TRBJ1-1; D is possibly TRBD1 (5 bases). Germline assignment: CDR1 MNHNS and CDR2 SASEGT. Trimming pared 7 bases from V and 4 bases from J, leaving 13 bases between. The CDR3 extends over 13 amino acids. The CDR3 DNA sequence: TGTGCCAGCAACACAAGGGGTACCACTGAAGCTTTCTTT. Its protein is CASNTRGTTEAFF.

This clonotype was picked up many times. This chain links TRBV5-1 with TRBJ2-4; TRBD2 agrees at 8 bases. Germline loops: CDR1 SGHRS, CDR2 YFSETQ. The trim removed 3 bases at V and 5 bases at J, leaving 7 bases unmatched. The CDR3 is 15 amino acids. CDR3 nucleotide sequence: TGCGCCAGCAGCTCGGGAGGGCGGAACGAAAACATTCAGTACTTC. Translating it yields CASSSGGRNENIQYF.

This chain links TRBV20-1 with TRBJ1-6; D might be TRBD1 (5 bases). Trimming took off 3 bases at V and 11 bases at J, with 14 bases between the two ends. The CDR3 totals 13 residues. Germline V gene lookup returns CDR1 DFQATT and CDR2 SNEGSKA (reference sequence). The CDR3 DNA reads TGCAGTGCTAGGGGGGTTAGCGGGGCACCCCTCCACTTT. Its translation: CSARGVSGAPLHF.

At least ten counts were recorded for this clonotype. The chain joins TRBV19 to TRBJ1-1; weak D call: TRBD1 (5 bases). Germline lookup yields CDR1 LNHDA and CDR2 SQIVND (reference sequence). V lost 9 bases and J lost 11, with 22 bases in between. The CDR3 has 13 residues. This CDR3 reads CASQRDPPSAAFF. DNA of the CDR3: TGTGCCAGCCAGAGGGACCCCCCTAGCGCGGCTTTCTTT.

Only a few counts were recorded for this clonotype. The chain has TRBV2 and TRBJ1-1; D call uncertain. Trimming shortened V by 6 bases and J by 5 bases, and 19 bases separated the two germline ends. This CDR3 spans 15 amino acids. Germline V gene data show CDR1 as SNHLY and CDR2 as FYNNEI. The CDR3 coding sequence is TGTGCCAGCAGAACCCTTATCAGTTCTTATACTGAAGCTTTCTTT. Translation gives CASRTLISSYTEAFF. The variable domain in full, with the rest retrieved from reference TRBV2 and TRBJ1-1, is EPEVTQTPSHQVTQMGQEVILRCVPISNHLYFYWYRQILGQKVEFLVSFYNNEISEKSEIFDDQFSVERPDGSNFTLKIRSTKLEDSAMYFCASRTLISSYTEAFFGQGTRLTVV.